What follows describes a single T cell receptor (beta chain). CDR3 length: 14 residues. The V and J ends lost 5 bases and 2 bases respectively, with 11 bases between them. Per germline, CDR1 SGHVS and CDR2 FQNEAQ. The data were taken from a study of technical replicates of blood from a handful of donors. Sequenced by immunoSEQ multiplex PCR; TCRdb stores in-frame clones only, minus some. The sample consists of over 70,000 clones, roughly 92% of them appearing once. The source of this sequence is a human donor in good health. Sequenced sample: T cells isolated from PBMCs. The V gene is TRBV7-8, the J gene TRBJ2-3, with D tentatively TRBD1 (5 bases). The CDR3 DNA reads TGTGCCAGCAGCATTAACAGGCCCACAGATACGCAGTATTTT. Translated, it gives CASSINRPTDTQYF.